The clone carrying this TCR beta chain was recorded a few times. Its target is unknown. The data were obtained in a study of T-cell memory formation after mild COVID-19. Findings of the study overall: Whereas later expanders leaned CD4+, clones contracting day 15 to 85 showed a balanced CD4/CD8 makeup. Researchers report contracting CD4+ clones mostly in CM and EM, with CD8+ clones in EMRA. Whether second-wave clones peaking at day 37 were SARS-CoV-2 specific went unconfirmed.

Germline loops: CDR1 MGHDK, CDR2 SYGVNS. Trimming stripped 6 bases from V and 2 bases from J, with 5 bases between. The CDR3 contains 11 residues. TCRdb redid the calling of the 5' RACE reads with MiXCR, one entry per CDR3 protein. The sample consists of some 330,000 distinct CDR3 sequences, 21% of them appearing once. This TCR was recovered from an adult woman who had mild COVID-19 (a few samples of this study predate the infection). Cell type and time point are not known. The sequencing input was PBMCs or a T cell subset sorted from them (not recorded which). The chain uses TRBV25-1 and TRBJ2-7; D not certain. DNA of the CDR3: TGTGCCAGCAGGGAGCCCTACGAGCAGTACTTC. Protein sequence: CASREPYEQYF.